This TCR beta chain was sequenced in a study of blood T cell repertoires in COVID-19. About the study: In each case, the material was cDNA or gDNA derived from T cells, B-cell-depleted T cells, or PBMCs.

This clone was seen a few times. The V segment lost 0 bases and the J segment 4 bases; nucleotides outside the gene matches: 8. CDR1 and CDR2 from the germline V gene are SGHRS and YFSETQ. This CDR3 is 17 amino acids long. The protocol was immunoSEQ multiplex PCR, while the TCRdb copy is restricted to in-frame clones and leaves out a portion. The repertoire holds about 110,000 clones, 70% to 85% seen once, with more than 13% in the top ten. Material for sequencing was peripheral blood. The chain combines TRBV5-1 with TRBJ2-7, with 12 bases fitting TRBD2. The receptor comes from a woman between 55 and 75 years old with acute or convalescent COVID-19. CDR3: CASSLAPSGGAGYEQYF. The CDR3 DNA is TGCGCCAGCAGCTTGGCCCCTAGCGGGGGGGCTGGGTACGAGCAGTACTTC.